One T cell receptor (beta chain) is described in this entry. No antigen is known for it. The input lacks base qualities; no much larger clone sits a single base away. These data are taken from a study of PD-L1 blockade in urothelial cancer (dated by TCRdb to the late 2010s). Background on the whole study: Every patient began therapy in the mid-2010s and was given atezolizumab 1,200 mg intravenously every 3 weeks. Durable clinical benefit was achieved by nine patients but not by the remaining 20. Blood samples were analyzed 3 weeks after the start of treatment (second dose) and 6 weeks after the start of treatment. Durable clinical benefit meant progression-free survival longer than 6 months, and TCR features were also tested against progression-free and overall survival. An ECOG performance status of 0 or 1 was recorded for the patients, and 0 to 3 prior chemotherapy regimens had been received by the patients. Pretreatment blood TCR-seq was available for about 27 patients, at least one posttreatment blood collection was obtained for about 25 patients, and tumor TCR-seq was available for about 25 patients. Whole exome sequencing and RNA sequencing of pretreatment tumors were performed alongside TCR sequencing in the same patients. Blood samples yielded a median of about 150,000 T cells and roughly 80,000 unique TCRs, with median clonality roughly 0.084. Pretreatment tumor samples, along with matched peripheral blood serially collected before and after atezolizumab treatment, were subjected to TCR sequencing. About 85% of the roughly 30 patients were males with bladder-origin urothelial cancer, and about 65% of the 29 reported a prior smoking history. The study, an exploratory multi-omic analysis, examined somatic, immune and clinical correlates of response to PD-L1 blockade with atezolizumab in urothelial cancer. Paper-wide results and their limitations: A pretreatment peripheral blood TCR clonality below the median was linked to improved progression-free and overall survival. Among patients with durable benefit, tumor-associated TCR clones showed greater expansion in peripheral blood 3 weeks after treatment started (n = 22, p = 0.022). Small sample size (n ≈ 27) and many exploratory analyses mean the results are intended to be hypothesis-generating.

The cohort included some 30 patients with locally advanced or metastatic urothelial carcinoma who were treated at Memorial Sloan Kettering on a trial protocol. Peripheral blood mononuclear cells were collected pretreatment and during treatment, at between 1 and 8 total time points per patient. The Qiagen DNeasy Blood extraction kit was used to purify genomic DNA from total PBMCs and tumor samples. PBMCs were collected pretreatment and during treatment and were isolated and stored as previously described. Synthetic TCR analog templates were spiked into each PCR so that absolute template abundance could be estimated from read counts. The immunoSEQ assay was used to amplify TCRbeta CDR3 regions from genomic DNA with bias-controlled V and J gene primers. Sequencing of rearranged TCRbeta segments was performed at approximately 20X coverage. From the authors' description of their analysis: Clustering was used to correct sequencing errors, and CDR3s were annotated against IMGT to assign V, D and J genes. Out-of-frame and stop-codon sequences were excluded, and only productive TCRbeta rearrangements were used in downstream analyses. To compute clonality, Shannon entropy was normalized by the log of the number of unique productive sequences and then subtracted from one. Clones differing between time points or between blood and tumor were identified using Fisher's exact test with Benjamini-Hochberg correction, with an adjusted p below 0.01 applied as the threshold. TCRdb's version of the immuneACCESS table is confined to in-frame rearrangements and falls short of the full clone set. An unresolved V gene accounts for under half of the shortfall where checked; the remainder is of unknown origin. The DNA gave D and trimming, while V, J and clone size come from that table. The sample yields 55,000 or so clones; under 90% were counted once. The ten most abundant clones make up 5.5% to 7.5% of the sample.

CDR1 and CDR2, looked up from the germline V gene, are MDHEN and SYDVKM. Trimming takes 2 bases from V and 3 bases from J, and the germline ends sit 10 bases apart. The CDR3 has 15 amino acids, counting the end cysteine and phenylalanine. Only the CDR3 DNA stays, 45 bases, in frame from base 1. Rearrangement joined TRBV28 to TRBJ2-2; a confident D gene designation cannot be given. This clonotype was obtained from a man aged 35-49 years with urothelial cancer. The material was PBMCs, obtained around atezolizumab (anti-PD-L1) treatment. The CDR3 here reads CASSLPRSDTGELFF. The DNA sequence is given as TGTGCCAGCAGTTTACCCAGAAGCGACACCGGGGAGCTGTTTTTT.